This TCR beta chain was recorded in a study of blood T cell repertoires in COVID-19 (TCRdb year 2020). Regarding the research as a whole: Samples covering the acute and convalescent phases of COVID-19 were provided by collaborators in the United States, Italy and Spain. The material from the prospective study consisted of cDNA or gDNA derived from T cells, B-cell-depleted T cells, or PBMCs. The dataset comprised deeply sampled blood TCRbeta repertoires from subjects exposed to, actively infected with, or recovered from COVID-19. A freely available public database, intended as a resource for researchers studying the immune response to SARS-CoV-2, is where the repertoires were released. Samples came from the ongoing ImmuneRACE study (first 160 participants) plus 1,254 subjects from 6 global collaborators. A de-identified subject ID, COVID-19 status, age in years and sex were almost always included in the sample metadata. HLA class I and class II types, where available, came from metadata supplied by the sample provider rather than from assay-based typing. The paper as a whole reports these results and caveats: Clinical and demographic metadata were provided uncurated, with the amount varying by source and participant.

TCRbeta CDR3 regions were amplified from genomic DNA using the immunoSEQ Assay, a bias-controlled multiplex PCR. Regarding the original processing steps: Nucleated cell counts per sample were estimated from amplification of reference gene primers within the assay. To quantify the absolute abundance of each unique TCRbeta CDR3 rearrangement, sequence reads were collapsed and filtered. For each sample, productive Simpson clonality was calculated as the square root of Simpson's diversity index across productive rearrangements. Not all clones reach the TCRdb copy of this immuneACCESS table, which keeps in-frame sequences only. Checked studies attribute under half of the gap to unresolved V genes and leave the rest unexplained. Clonal size and the V and J genes are those of that table, whereas D and trimming came from the DNA. The sample records over 250,000 clones, approximately 85% of which are singletons. The top ten clonotypes cover about 10% of the sample.

Notes on this clone: Its target antigen remains unknown. No base qualities exist here, and no much larger clone lies one base off it.

Collaborating institutions collected whole blood in K2EDTA tubes following their own protocols. For TCRbeta analysis, collaborator samples were shipped as frozen whole blood, as isolated PBMCs, or as DNA extracted from either sample type. The clonotype originates from a woman between 65 and 79 years old with acute or convalescent COVID-19. The sequenced material came from peripheral blood.

Here the CDR3 is given as CVVSEEAYGYTF. The nucleotide sequence reads TGTGTCGTTAGTGAGGAAGCCTATGGCTACACCTTC. The chain was built from TRBV5-4 and TRBJ1-2; a confident D gene designation cannot be given. From the cysteine up to the phenylalanine, the CDR3 has a length of 12 residues. Of all the DNA, just the CDR3 is kept, 36 bases in frame from base 1. The CDR1 and CDR2 encoded by the germline V gene (reference sequence) are SGHNT and YYREEE.